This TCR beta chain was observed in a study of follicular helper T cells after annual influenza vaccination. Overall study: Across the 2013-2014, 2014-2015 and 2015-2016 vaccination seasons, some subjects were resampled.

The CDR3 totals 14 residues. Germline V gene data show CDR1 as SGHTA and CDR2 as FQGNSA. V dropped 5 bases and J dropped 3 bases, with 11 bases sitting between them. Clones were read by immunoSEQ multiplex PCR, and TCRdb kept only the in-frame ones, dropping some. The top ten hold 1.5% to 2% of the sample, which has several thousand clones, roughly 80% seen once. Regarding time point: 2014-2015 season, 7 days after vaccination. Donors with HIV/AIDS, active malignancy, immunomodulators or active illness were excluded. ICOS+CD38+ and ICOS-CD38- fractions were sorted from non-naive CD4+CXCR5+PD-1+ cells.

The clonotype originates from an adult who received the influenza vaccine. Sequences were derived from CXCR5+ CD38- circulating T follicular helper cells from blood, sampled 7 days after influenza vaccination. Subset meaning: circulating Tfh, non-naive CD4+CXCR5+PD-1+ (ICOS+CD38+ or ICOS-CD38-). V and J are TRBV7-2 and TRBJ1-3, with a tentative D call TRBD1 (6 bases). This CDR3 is CASSLDRFGNTIYF. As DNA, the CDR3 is TGTGCCAGCAGCCTAGACAGGTTTGGAAACACCATATATTTT.